This T cell receptor beta chain comes out of a study of blood T cells in healthy people across ages. At the level of the study: Template switching recovered approximately one barcoded beta molecule for every two T cells.

Each individual donor underwent a draw of 8.5 to 10 milliliters of peripheral blood. Next came a second PCR, run for roughly 6 to 11 cycles, which used a sample-barcoded 5' primer along with a J-beta primer mix. TCRdb analysed the 5' RACE reads with MiXCR anew, one entry per CDR3 protein. The table records about 680,000 distinct CDR3 sequences, 49% of them present only once. Per germline, CDR1 SQVTM and CDR2 ANQGSEA. The CDR3 has 14 residues. Sequenced input: blood. The chain joins TRBV29-1 to TRBJ2-4, with unresolved D. Judging by the DNA end, TRBJ2-5 fits better; the J call may be wrong. The sequence was collected from a woman in her sixties or seventies in good health. The CDR3 loop is CSVGRSMGQETQYF. CDR3 DNA sequence: TGCAGCGTTGGTCGGTCTATGGGGCAAGAGACCCAGTACTTC.